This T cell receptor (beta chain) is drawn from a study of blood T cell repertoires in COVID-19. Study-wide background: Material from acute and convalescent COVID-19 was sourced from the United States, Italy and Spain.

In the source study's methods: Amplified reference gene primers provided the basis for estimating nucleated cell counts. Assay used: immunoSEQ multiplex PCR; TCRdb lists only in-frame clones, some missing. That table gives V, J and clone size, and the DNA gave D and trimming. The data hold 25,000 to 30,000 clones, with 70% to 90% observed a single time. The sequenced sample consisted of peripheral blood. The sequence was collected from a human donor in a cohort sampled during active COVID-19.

For the CDR3, the DNA is TGTGCCAGCAGTCACCCTGAAAGGGGTACAGATACGCAGTATTTT. Translating it yields CASSHPERGTDTQYF. The genes are TRBV25-1 and TRBJ2-3; D might be TRBD1 (5 bases). V was pared by 5 bases and J by 3 bases, with 15 bases between. Germline CDR1 is MGHDK and CDR2 is SYGVNS. This CDR3 has 15 amino acids. The variable domain in full, with the rest retrieved from reference TRBV25-1 and TRBJ2-3, is EADIYQTPRYLVIGTGKKITLECSQTMGHDKMYWYQQDPGMELHLIHYSYGVNSTEKGDLSSESTVSRIRTEHFPLTLESARPSHTSQYLCASSHPERGTDTQYFGPGTRLTVL.